What follows are 5 T cell receptor beta chains derived from one specimen sequenced in a study of T cell responses to AZD1222 COVID-19 vaccine (dated by TCRdb to the early 2020s). The library was built by means of the immunoSEQ multiplex PCR assay. TCRdb stores this immuneACCESS table with in-frame sequences only. Part of the clones is absent; in the studies checked, under half of the shortfall reflects unresolved V genes, and no reason is known for the rest. The sample table shows about 97,000 clones, and roughly 90% are seen once. 7.5% of the sample belongs to the ten largest clones. The time point label, read with the paper, signifies: baseline before first vaccination. The sample was peripheral blood, taken on day 0 of AZD1222 vaccination. The receptors stem from an adult in good health.

The chain's CDR3 is CASSLTAERNTIYF. CDR3 DNA sequence: TGTGCCAGCAGCTTGACTGCAGAACGAAACACCATATATTTT. V and J are TRBV5-4 and TRBJ1-3, with D uncertain. CDR1 SGHNT and CDR2 YYREEE come from the germline V gene (reference sequence). Trimming removed 1 base at V and 5 bases at J, with 10 bases between. There are 14 residues in the CDR3.

The rearrangement joins TRBV5-1 to TRBJ1-2; unclear D gene. The ends were cut back, 2 bases at V and 0 bases at J, with 17 bases in the middle. CDR1 is SGHRS, CDR2 YFSETQ, per germline. CDR3 length equals 17 residues. CDR3 loop: CASSFEAQVLANYGYTF. The CDR3 coding sequence is TGCGCCAGCAGCTTCGAAGCCCAGGTCCTAGCTAACTATGGCTACACCTTC.

The CDR3 loop reads CASSEQGHNEQFF. The CDR3 nucleotides are TGCGCCAGCAGCGAGCAGGGGCACAATGAGCAGTTCTTC. This chain connects TRBV5-1 to TRBJ2-1; TRBD1 is a possible D gene (6 bases). Germline CDR1 is SGHRS and CDR2 is YFSETQ. V was cut by 4 bases and J by 5 bases, with 10 bases left in between. The CDR3 runs 13 residues.

The chain links TRBV7-3 to TRBJ1-2; the D gene is possibly TRBD1 (6 bases). CDR1 and CDR2 from the germline V gene are SGHTA and FQGTGA. The CDR3 runs to 15 residues. With 5 bases removed from V and 8 bases from J, the gap between germline ends came to 21 bases. CDR3 nucleotides: TGTGCCAGCAGCCCAACGAGGGAACAGGGAAAAGGCTACACCTTC. Translated, it gives CASSPTREQGKGYTF. The full variable domain, in which reference TRBV7-3 and TRBJ1-2 provide the parts outside the CDR3, is GAGVSQTPSNKVTEKGKYVELRCDPISGHTALYWYRQSLGQGPEFLIYFQGTGAADDSGLPNDRFFAVRPEGSVSTLKIQRTERGDSAVYLCASSPTREQGKGYTFGSGTRLTVV.

The J gene is TRBJ1-1, the V gene TRBV7-8, with D perhaps matching TRBD1 (5 bases). Per the germline V gene, CDR1 is SGHVS and CDR2 is FQNEAQ. The CDR3 has 16 residues. V was clipped by 6 bases and J by 6 bases, with 23 bases between them. The CDR3 reads CASRASGVPVGSEAFF. The CDR3 DNA is TGTGCCAGCAGGGCCTCGGGGGTCCCCGTGGGTTCTGAAGCTTTCTTT.